Reported below is one T cell receptor beta chain. Its antigen is not known. The sample is drawn from a study of vaccination effects on CD4 cells after COVID-19. Within the ViraFEST assay, antigen-specific CD4+ T cells underwent expansion with viral peptide pools prior to sequencing. Upon completion of 10 to 11 days in culture, CD4+ T cells were isolated. Their SARS-CoV-2 infection, verified by PCR, occurred between March and December 2020. The method was immunoSEQ multiplex PCR; TCRdb's version includes in-frame clones alone and lacks a portion of them. The data contain under 65,000 clones, around 82% of them singletons. Whole-study results and caveats: Marked clonal contraction of both clone types appeared late after vaccination. Mainly new vaccine-induced clones made up the post-vaccine spike-reactive clones in convalescents.

This TCR came from a human donor who had a prior SARS-CoV-2 infection. The starting material was CD4+ T cells from PBMCs cultured with HIV peptides, obtained before COVID-19 vaccination. As for subset: HIV-1 Nef peptide pool negative control/reference culture.

CDR3 loop: CASSKDPRPEQYGTQYF. CDR3 DNA: TGTGCCAGCAGCAAAGACCCCAGACCGGAGCAGTATGGGACCCAGTACTTC. This chain joins TRBV27 and TRBJ2-5; D is ambiguous. Per germline, CDR1 MNHEY and CDR2 SMNVEV (reference sequence). Trimming shortened V by 6 bases and J by 7 bases, and 27 bases separated the two germline ends. The CDR3 runs 17 residues.